This T cell receptor beta chain was captured by sequencing in a study of blood T cell repertoires in COVID-19. At the level of the study: Sites across the United States, Italy and Spain contributed samples from acute and convalescent COVID-19. T cells, B-cell-depleted T cells, or PBMCs provided the cDNA or gDNA that served as material.

One Seattle source followed patients from active infection through their disease course. V shed 5 bases, J shed 4 bases, and the junction held 8 bases outside the gene matches. The CDR3 extends over 14 amino acids. From germline, CDR1 is MNHEY and CDR2 SVGAGI. In the original workflow: Using reference gene primer amplification, nucleated cell counts were estimated. Here immunoSEQ multiplex PCR was the method, and the copy in TCRdb shows in-frame clones only, minus some. Clone size and V and J calls were adopted from that table, with D and trimming inferred from the DNA. The sample contains roughly 150,000 clones, roughly 93% of which appear only once.

This chain uses TRBV6-5 with TRBJ2-7, with TRBD1 matching 7 bases. This receptor was identified in a young man with COVID-19, enrolled during active disease. Sample: peripheral blood. In DNA, the CDR3 is TGTGCCAGCAGTCCCTACCGGACAGGTTACGAGCAGTACTTC. Its protein is CASSPYRTGYEQYF.